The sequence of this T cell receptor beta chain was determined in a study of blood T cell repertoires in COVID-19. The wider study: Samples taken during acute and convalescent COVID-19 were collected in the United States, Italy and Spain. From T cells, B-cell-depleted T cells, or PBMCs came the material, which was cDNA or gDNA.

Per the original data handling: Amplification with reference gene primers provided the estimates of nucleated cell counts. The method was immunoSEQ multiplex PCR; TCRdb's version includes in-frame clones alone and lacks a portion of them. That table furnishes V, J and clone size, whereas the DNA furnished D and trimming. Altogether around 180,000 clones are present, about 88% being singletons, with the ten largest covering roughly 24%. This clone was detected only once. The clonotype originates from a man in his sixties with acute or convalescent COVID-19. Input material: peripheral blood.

CDR3 nucleotide sequence: TGTGCCTGGAGTCCGAGACTAGCGGTAAGGAGGACAGATACGCAGTATTTT. Translating it yields CAWSPRLAVRRTDTQYF. The rearrangement uses TRBV30 and TRBJ2-3; 9 bases line up with TRBD2. The CDR3 has 17 amino acids. V lost 2 bases to trimming and J lost 3 bases; unmatched junction nucleotides: 12. Germline V gives CDR1 GTSNPN, CDR2 SVGIG (reference sequence).